This T cell receptor (beta chain) appears in the sequencing data of a study of read filtering for tumor transcriptome and immune sequencing. Study details: Among patients, approximately 17 were male and 14 female, aged about 47 to 85 (mean roughly 64). Whole-transcriptome libraries were prepared after DNase treatment. Study results and caveats: This fraction held mixed bone marrow immune cells after CD138-negative sorting. Compared with RNA-seq, IR-seq gave much higher clonotype depth and reliability.

From roughly 390 ng of RNA, a library with molecular barcoded alpha/delta and beta/gamma adaptors was made. TCRdb itself ran the reads through MiXCR, one entry per CDR3 protein. This table has 35,000 to 40,000 distinct CDR3 sequences, roughly 15% appearing once. Ten or more counts support this clonotype. Its antigen is unknown. CDR3 size: 12 residues. The V end lost 0 bases, the J end lost 11 bases, and 7 bases lay between the germline ends. CDR1 and CDR2 from the germline V gene are SGHTA and FQGNSA. The clonotype was recovered from a donor at least 40 years old with multiple myeloma. This rearrangement joins TRBV7-2 to TRBJ2-2; TRBD2 might be the D (5 bases). Sequenced sample: a population of CD138-negative cells sorted from bone marrow. The CDR3 DNA is TGTGCCAGCAGCTTAGCACGACTAGAGCTGTTTTTT. Amino acid sequence: CASSLARLELFF.